This entry is about one T cell receptor (beta chain). One entry per CDR3 protein, without DNA, is what TCRdb gives after re-calling the 5' RACE reads. The sample includes more than 300,000 distinct CDR3 sequences. This sample is drawn from a study of monozygotic twins with inflammatory bowel disease. Sequenced sample: blood. The TCR comes from a human donor with ulcerative colitis or Crohn's disease, or a healthy co-twin of an affected twin (not recorded which).

This chain's CDR3 is CASSTRDRRTNTEAFF. The rearrangement uses TRBV19 and TRBJ1-1; absent DNA, TCRdb's TRBD1 call cannot be checked. The CDR3 spans 16 residues. Germline V gene data show CDR1 as LNHDA and CDR2 as SQIVND (reference sequence).